These T cell receptor beta chains were read from a single sample in a study of T cell repertoires in cytomegalovirus infection. TCRdb re-called the reads through MiXCR, storing one row per CDR3 protein. Found here are some 680,000 distinct CDR3 sequences, less than 40% of them singletons; the top ten hold around 3%. Material: PBMCs. The receptors originated from a human donor in good health (CMV status not recorded). Some clones in this sample may be carry-over from other donors' samples. The CDR3 runs from the conserved cysteine through the conserved F or W. Each record gives: V gene, clone size, J gene, CDR3 length, D gene, CDR3 protein, CDR3 DNA. A D gene is named only where the DNA matches it firmly. Clone size, where shown, is once, few, many, or a class for clones that have expanded.

v_call: TRBV4-2; clone_size: few; j_call: TRBJ2-1; cdr3_length: 18; d_call: TRBD2; cdr3_aa: CASSQESGAGGPAREQFF; cdr3_nt: TGTGCCAGCAGCCAAGAAAGCGGGGCGGGAGGGCCGGCGAGGGAGCAGTTCTTC
v_call: TRBV5-1; clone_size: few; j_call: TRBJ1-1; cdr3_length: 15; d_call: NA; cdr3_aa: CASSSQGLANTEAFF; cdr3_nt: TGCGCCAGCAGTTCCCAGGGTTTGGCTAACACTGAAGCTTTCTTT
v_call: TRBV2; clone_size: NA; j_call: TRBJ1-1; cdr3_length: 16; d_call: NA; cdr3_aa: CASSEEAARMNTEAFF; cdr3_nt: TGTGCCAGCAGTGAGGAGGCGGCTAGGATGAACACTGAAGCTTTCTTT
v_call: TRBV7-2; clone_size: many; j_call: TRBJ2-7; cdr3_length: 12; d_call: NA; cdr3_aa: CASSNSLKEQYF; cdr3_nt: TGTGCCAGCAGCAACAGCCTGAAAGAGCAGTACTTC
v_call: TRBV14; clone_size: NA; j_call: TRBJ2-2; cdr3_length: 16; d_call: NA; cdr3_aa: CASSQIPEGETGELFF; cdr3_nt: TGTGCCAGCAGCCAGATCCCCGAAGGGGAGACCGGGGAGCTGTTTTTT
v_call: TRBV4-1; clone_size: many; j_call: TRBJ2-7; cdr3_length: 16; d_call: TRBD1; cdr3_aa: CASSQDRDRVSYEQYF; cdr3_nt: TGCGCCAGCAGCCAAGACCGGGACAGGGTTTCTTACGAGCAGTACTTC
v_call: TRBV7-6; clone_size: NA; j_call: TRBJ1-5; cdr3_length: 14; d_call: TRBD1; cdr3_aa: CASSVTGDNQPQHF; cdr3_nt: TGTGCCAGCAGCGTCACAGGGGACAATCAGCCCCAGCATTTT
v_call: TRBV28; clone_size: few; j_call: TRBJ1-4; cdr3_length: 14; d_call: NA; cdr3_aa: CASSPVSPNEKLFF; cdr3_nt: TGTGCCAGCAGTCCGGTCAGTCCTAATGAAAAACTGTTTTTT
v_call: TRBV2; clone_size: few; j_call: TRBJ1-5; cdr3_length: 17; d_call: TRBD1; cdr3_aa: CASSPGTVGGSNQPQHF; cdr3_nt: TGTGCCAGCAGTCCCGGGACAGTTGGAGGTAGCAATCAGCCCCAGCATTTT
v_call: TRBV28; clone_size: few; j_call: TRBJ2-1; cdr3_length: 21; d_call: TRBD2; cdr3_aa: CASSFRRGLGASGRSYNEQFF; cdr3_nt: TGTGCCAGCAGTTTTCGTCGGGGACTGGGGGCTAGCGGGAGATCCTACAATGAGCAGTTCTTC
v_call: TRBV11-2; clone_size: NA; j_call: TRBJ2-3; cdr3_length: 15; d_call: NA; cdr3_aa: CASSPEASSTDTQYF; cdr3_nt: TGTGCCAGCAGCCCGGAAGCCTCGAGCACAGATACGCAGTATTTT
v_call: TRBV4-3; clone_size: NA; j_call: TRBJ1-2; cdr3_length: 16; d_call: TRBD1; cdr3_aa: CSSSHPRQGQEYGYTF; cdr3_nt: TGCTCCAGCAGCCACCCTAGACAGGGCCAGGAGTATGGCTACACCTTC
v_call: TRBV6-8; clone_size: few; j_call: TRBJ1-3; cdr3_length: 15; d_call: NA; cdr3_aa: CASSSDLSSGNTIYF; cdr3_nt: TGTGCCAGCAGTTCGGACCTTTCCTCTGGAAACACCATATATTTT
v_call: TRBV20-1; clone_size: once; j_call: TRBJ2-3; cdr3_length: 14; d_call: NA; cdr3_aa: CSARDLRGTNTQYF; cdr3_nt: TGCAGTGCTAGAGACTTGCGGGGGACAAATACGCAGTATTTT
v_call: TRBV6-5; clone_size: once; j_call: TRBJ2-3; cdr3_length: 14; d_call: NA; cdr3_aa: CASSLTDSSDTQYF; cdr3_nt: TGTGCCAGCAGCTTGACAGACAGCTCAGATACGCAGTATTTT
v_call: TRBV7-2; clone_size: NA; j_call: TRBJ2-2; cdr3_length: 16; d_call: TRBD1; cdr3_aa: CASSLGGQGRTGELFF; cdr3_nt: TGTGCCAGCAGCTTAGGGGGACAGGGCCGAACCGGGGAGCTGTTTTTT
v_call: TRBV7-2; clone_size: many; j_call: TRBJ1-1; cdr3_length: 13; d_call: NA; cdr3_aa: CASRVQENTEAFF; cdr3_nt: TGTGCCAGCAGAGTACAGGAAAACACTGAAGCTTTCTTT
v_call: TRBV7-9; clone_size: NA; j_call: TRBJ2-2; cdr3_length: 17; d_call: NA; cdr3_aa: CASSPETILQDTGELFF; cdr3_nt: TGTGCCAGCAGCCCCGAAACCATTCTGCAAGACACCGGGGAGCTGTTTTTT
v_call: TRBV6-2/TRBV6-3; clone_size: NA; j_call: TRBJ2-7; cdr3_length: 16; d_call: TRBD1; cdr3_aa: CASRRTGSNYFYEQYF; cdr3_nt: TGTGCCAGCAGACGGACAGGGTCGAATTACTTCTACGAGCAGTACTTC
v_call: TRBV19; clone_size: NA; j_call: TRBJ1-1; cdr3_length: 13; d_call: NA; cdr3_aa: CATPAGRGSEAFF; cdr3_nt: TGTGCCACCCCGGCGGGGCGAGGCAGTGAAGCTTTCTTT
v_call: TRBV6-1; clone_size: NA; j_call: TRBJ1-5; cdr3_length: 14; d_call: NA; cdr3_aa: CASSYPVKGQPQHF; cdr3_nt: TGTGCCAGCAGTTACCCCGTCAAAGGTCAGCCCCAGCATTTT
v_call: TRBV28; clone_size: few; j_call: TRBJ2-6; cdr3_length: 18; d_call: NA; cdr3_aa: CASSPVGGTYSGANVLTF; cdr3_nt: TGTGCCAGCAGCCCCGTCGGAGGGACCTACTCTGGGGCCAACGTCCTGACTTTC
v_call: TRBV7-6; clone_size: NA; j_call: TRBJ2-2; cdr3_length: 15; d_call: NA; cdr3_aa: CASSLVGGGAGELFF; cdr3_nt: TGTGCCAGCAGCTTAGTAGGCGGAGGAGCCGGGGAGCTGTTTTTT
v_call: TRBV3-1; clone_size: few; j_call: TRBJ2-7; cdr3_length: 15; d_call: TRBD2; cdr3_aa: CASSPFVAGASEQYF; cdr3_nt: TGTGCCAGCAGCCCCTTCGTAGCGGGAGCTAGCGAGCAGTACTTC
v_call: TRBV20-1; clone_size: NA; j_call: TRBJ2-1; cdr3_length: 15; d_call: NA; cdr3_aa: CSARDPSKLVSEQFF; cdr3_nt: TGCAGTGCTAGAGACCCGAGTAAGTTAGTCAGTGAGCAGTTCTTC
v_call: TRBV6-5; clone_size: NA; j_call: TRBJ2-1; cdr3_length: 14; d_call: NA; cdr3_aa: CASRGGGAYNEQFF; cdr3_nt: TGTGCCAGCCGAGGAGGGGGGGCATACAATGAGCAGTTCTTC
v_call: TRBV7-2; clone_size: few; j_call: TRBJ2-2; cdr3_length: 13; d_call: NA; cdr3_aa: CASSLEGGGELFF; cdr3_nt: TGTGCCAGCAGCTTAGAAGGCGGTGGGGAGCTGTTTTTT
v_call: TRBV7-4; clone_size: NA; j_call: TRBJ2-1; cdr3_length: 16; d_call: TRBD1; cdr3_aa: CASSAGTGGSYNEQFF; cdr3_nt: TGTGCCAGCAGCGCGGGGACAGGGGGCTCCTACAATGAGCAGTTCTTC
v_call: TRBV7-9; clone_size: NA; j_call: TRBJ1-1; cdr3_length: 16; d_call: NA; cdr3_aa: CASSITTPGTGGQAFF; cdr3_nt: TGTGCCAGTAGCATAACAACTCCGGGGACCGGGGGTCAAGCTTTCTTT
v_call: TRBV7-2; clone_size: NA; j_call: TRBJ2-7; cdr3_length: 15; d_call: TRBD2; cdr3_aa: CASSTRGTSGYEQYF; cdr3_nt: TGTGCCAGCAGTACGAGGGGGACTAGCGGATACGAGCAGTACTTC
v_call: TRBV7-2; clone_size: NA; j_call: TRBJ2-1; cdr3_length: 11; d_call: NA; cdr3_aa: CASSSLNEQFF; cdr3_nt: TGTGCCAGCAGCTCCCTAAATGAGCAGTTCTTC
v_call: TRBV7-2; clone_size: NA; j_call: TRBJ2-3; cdr3_length: 13; d_call: NA; cdr3_aa: CASSLGPAVTKYF; cdr3_nt: TGTGCCAGCAGCTTAGGTCCCGCAGTGACGAAGTATTTT
v_call: TRBV20-1; clone_size: NA; j_call: TRBJ1-4; cdr3_length: 13; d_call: NA; cdr3_aa: CSARGTTNEKLFF; cdr3_nt: TGCAGTGCCAGGGGAACAACTAATGAAAAACTGTTTTTT
v_call: TRBV28; clone_size: few; j_call: TRBJ2-5; cdr3_length: 16; d_call: NA; cdr3_aa: CASNPTGQPTEETQYF; cdr3_nt: TGTGCCAGCAACCCTACCGGGCAGCCGACGGAAGAGACCCAGTACTTC
v_call: TRBV10-3; clone_size: NA; j_call: TRBJ2-7; cdr3_length: 22; d_call: TRBD2; cdr3_aa: CAISGEWSDTGTSGRRPYEQYF; cdr3_nt: TGTGCCATCAGTGGTGAATGGAGCGACACCGGGACTAGCGGGAGACGACCCTACGAGCAGTACTTC
v_call: TRBV10-3; clone_size: few; j_call: TRBJ1-4; cdr3_length: 13; d_call: TRBD1; cdr3_aa: CAISGGTDEKLFF; cdr3_nt: TGTGCCATCAGTGGAGGGACAGACGAAAAACTGTTTTTT
v_call: TRBV6-4; clone_size: once; j_call: TRBJ2-1; cdr3_length: 17; d_call: NA; cdr3_aa: CASSDSNPSVAHNEQFF; cdr3_nt: TGTGCCAGCAGTGACTCGAATCCTAGCGTGGCACACAATGAGCAGTTCTTC
v_call: TRBV19; clone_size: NA; j_call: TRBJ1-2; cdr3_length: 13; d_call: NA; cdr3_aa: CASSIDFNYGYTF; cdr3_nt: TGTGCCAGTAGTATAGACTTTAACTATGGCTACACCTTC
v_call: TRBV7-8; clone_size: many; j_call: TRBJ2-1; cdr3_length: 12; d_call: NA; cdr3_aa: CASSLARTEQFF; cdr3_nt: TGTGCCAGCAGCTTAGCGCGGACTGAGCAGTTCTTC
v_call: TRBV18; clone_size: NA; j_call: TRBJ2-1; cdr3_length: 17; d_call: TRBD2; cdr3_aa: CASSRELSGSGADEQFF; cdr3_nt: TGTGCCAGCTCACGAGAGCTTAGCGGGAGTGGTGCGGATGAGCAGTTCTTC
v_call: TRBV28; clone_size: few; j_call: TRBJ2-1; cdr3_length: 16; d_call: TRBD1; cdr3_aa: CASSLLRGRRDNEQFF; cdr3_nt: TGTGCCAGCAGTTTACTCAGGGGGCGGCGGGACAATGAGCAGTTCTTC
v_call: TRBV7-2; clone_size: many; j_call: TRBJ1-5; cdr3_length: 12; d_call: NA; cdr3_aa: CASGGSNQPQHF; cdr3_nt: TGTGCGTCCGGCGGTAGCAATCAGCCCCAGCATTTT
v_call: TRBV4-1; clone_size: NA; j_call: TRBJ1-1; cdr3_length: 15; d_call: NA; cdr3_aa: CASSPHRQLNTEAFF; cdr3_nt: TGTGCCAGCAGCCCCCACAGGCAGCTGAACACTGAAGCTTTCTTT
v_call: TRBV11-1; clone_size: NA; j_call: TRBJ2-1; cdr3_length: 22; d_call: TRBD2; cdr3_aa: CASSLYVPGLAGTSPDHNEQFF; cdr3_nt: TGTGCCAGCAGCTTATACGTGCCGGGACTAGCGGGCACGTCCCCCGACCACAATGAGCAGTTCTTC
v_call: TRBV4-2; clone_size: NA; j_call: TRBJ2-7; cdr3_length: 19; d_call: TRBD2; cdr3_aa: CASSPHGLAGGRRSYEQYF; cdr3_nt: TGTGCCAGCAGCCCACACGGACTAGCGGGAGGGCGGCGGAGCTACGAGCAGTACTTC
v_call: TRBV5-6; clone_size: NA; j_call: TRBJ2-1; cdr3_length: 17; d_call: TRBD2; cdr3_aa: CASSQTLAGGPGNEQFF; cdr3_nt: TGTGCCAGCAGCCAGACCCTGGCGGGAGGGCCTGGGAATGAGCAGTTCTTC
v_call: TRBV19; clone_size: NA; j_call: TRBJ2-2; cdr3_length: 17; d_call: NA; cdr3_aa: CASIPPSAGANTGELFF; cdr3_nt: TGTGCCAGTATCCCCCCCTCGGCAGGGGCGAACACCGGGGAGCTGTTTTTT
v_call: TRBV29-1; clone_size: NA; j_call: TRBJ2-5; cdr3_length: 14; d_call: NA; cdr3_aa: CSVESWGRLETQYF; cdr3_nt: TGCAGCGTTGAATCGTGGGGGCGACTGGAGACCCAGTACTTC